This TCR beta chain was captured in a study of blood T cell repertoires in COVID-19. Study-level information: The origin of the acute and convalescent COVID-19 samples was the United States, Italy and Spain.

TCRdb keeps only in-frame clones here, not all; method: immunoSEQ multiplex PCR. The sample carries some 200,000 clones, approximately 82% recorded once. This receptor was obtained from a woman between 40 and 50 years old who had recovered from COVID-19. Sample: peripheral blood.

Here the CDR3 reads CAISESFQGVNVYEQYF. The CDR3 DNA is TGTGCCATCAGTGAGTCGTTCCAGGGTGTAAATGTCTACGAGCAGTACTTC. The chain combines TRBV10-3 with TRBJ2-7; weak D call: TRBD1 (5 bases). CDR1 and CDR2 from the germline V gene are ENHRY and SYGVKD. Trimming removed 0 bases from V and 3 bases from J, with 18 bases in between. The CDR3 extends over 17 amino acids.